The 2 T cell receptor beta chains below were found in one sample sequenced in a study of radiation and T cells in renal cell carcinoma. Assay: immunoSEQ multiplex PCR; the TCRdb copy retains only in-frame clones and omits some. The table shows over 120,000 clones, with about 88% occurring only once. Sample time point: baseline pretreatment blood. Treatment indicated: 15 Gy SBRT to primary tumor, nephrectomy 4 weeks later. Sequences were derived from blood, sampled from a patient whose treatment included radiotherapy and nephrectomy. The origin of the receptors is a woman aged 50 to 65 with renal cell carcinoma.

Only a few counts were recorded for this clone. The V and J genes are TRBV6-6 and TRBJ1-2, with 8 nucleotides matching TRBD1. V was clipped by 6 bases and J by 7 bases; unmatched bases: 7. Germline CDR1 and CDR2: MNHNY and SVGAGI (reference sequence). There are 13 residues in the CDR3. The CDR3 DNA follows: TGTGCCAGCAGCAAAACAGGGGGTTCTGGCTACACCTTC. This encodes CASSKTGGSGYTF.

The chain links TRBV7-2 to TRBJ1-2, with 7 bases fitting TRBD1. J gave up 1 base and V 5 bases, and 7 bases lay outside the gene matches. CDR3 size: 15 residues. The V gene's germline CDR1 is SGHTA and CDR2 FQGNSA. The CDR3 loop reads CASSRSTGINYGYTF. CDR3 DNA: TGTGCCAGCAGCCGGTCGACAGGGATTAACTATGGCTACACCTTC.